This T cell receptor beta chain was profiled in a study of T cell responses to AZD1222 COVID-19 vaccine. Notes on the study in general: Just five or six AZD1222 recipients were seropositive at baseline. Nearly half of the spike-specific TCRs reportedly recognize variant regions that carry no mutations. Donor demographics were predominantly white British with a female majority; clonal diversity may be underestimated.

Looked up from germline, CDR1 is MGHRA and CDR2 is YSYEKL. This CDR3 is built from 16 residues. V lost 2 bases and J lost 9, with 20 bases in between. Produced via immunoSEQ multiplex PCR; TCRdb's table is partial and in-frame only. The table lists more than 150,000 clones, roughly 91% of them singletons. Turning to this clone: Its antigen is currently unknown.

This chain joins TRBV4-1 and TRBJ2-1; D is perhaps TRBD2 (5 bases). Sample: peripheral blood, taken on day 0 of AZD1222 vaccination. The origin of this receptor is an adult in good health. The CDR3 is CASSQSPGSPEAEQFF. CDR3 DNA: TGCGCCAGCAGCCAATCCCCTGGGAGTCCCGAGGCTGAGCAGTTCTTC.